The clone carrying this TCR beta chain was counted at least ten times. Its antigen is undetermined. This sample stems from a study of response to subunit inactivated influenza vaccine. MiXCR was run by TCRdb on the RT-PCR reads, yielding one entry per CDR3 protein. The sample carries about 780,000 distinct CDR3 sequences, 18% recorded once. The CDR3 contains 12 residues. V shed 6 bases and J shed 11 bases, with 14 bases lying between them. Germline lookup yields CDR1 SQVTM and CDR2 ANQGSEA. Points from the study as a whole: Only a handful of new T cells, the authors suggested, are recruited with each seasonal influenza vaccination.

V gene TRBV29-1 combines with J gene TRBJ2-6; tentative D call: TRBD2 (6 bases). The sample in question was PBMCs from blood, obtained around 5 days after vaccination. This receptor was taken from a man aged 50 to 59 who received an inactivated influenza vaccine. CDR3 loop: CSVGTPPDVLTF. The DNA of the CDR3 is TGCAGCGTCGGGACTCCGCCCGACGTCCTGACTTTC.